Following are 11 T cell receptor beta chains from one sample sequenced in a study of early T cells in non-severe SARS-CoV-2 infection. TCRdb processed the 5' RACE reads anew with MiXCR; each CDR3 protein has one entry. Altogether roughly 51,000 distinct CDR3 sequences are present, more than 5.5% being singletons, with the ten largest covering around 2.8%. Specimen: whole blood, collected at baseline. All receptors derive from an adult who was a healthcare worker with PCR-confirmed SARS-CoV-2 infection or an uninfected control (not recorded which).

As to this clonotype: A much larger clone differs from this one at a single base, so this may be a read error. Written as DNA, the CDR3 is TGTGCCAGTAGAGCGACAGGGAGCAATCAGCCCCAGCATTTT. It codes for CASRATGSNQPQHF. The V gene is TRBV19, the J gene TRBJ1-5, with 7 bases identical to TRBD1. CDR3 length equals 14 residues. V trimming: 6 bases; J trimming: 1 base; junction bases outside the gene matches: 3. Germline V gene lookup returns CDR1 LNHDA and CDR2 SQIVND (reference sequence).

Ten or more counts support this clonotype. For the CDR3, the DNA is TGTGCCAGCAGCTCGGACAGGATTCCGCGGACTACGCAGTATTTT. This gives the protein CASSSDRIPRTTQYF. The chain has TRBV7-2 and TRBJ2-3; TRBD1 agrees at 7 bases. V trimming: 4 bases; J trimming: 8 bases; junction bases outside the gene matches: 12. This CDR3 is 15 amino acids long. Germline V gene lookup returns CDR1 SGHTA and CDR2 FQGNSA.

This chain uses TRBV10-3 with TRBJ2-3, with 9 bases fitting TRBD2. Per the germline V gene, CDR1 is ENHRY and CDR2 is SYGVKD. The CDR3 length is 14 residues. V gave up 8 bases and J gave up 9 bases; unmatched junction bases: 12. CDR3 DNA sequence: TGTGCCATCTGCGAGCGGGGGGCCGGAGAAACGCAGTATTTT. It is translated as CAICERGAGETQYF.

The rearrangement joins TRBV6-5 to TRBJ2-7; 7 bases match TRBD1. Germline V lookup: CDR1 MNHEY, CDR2 SVGAGI. The J segment lost 1 base and the V segment lost 2 bases, leaving 5 bases of the junction unmatched. The CDR3 is 15 residues long. CDR3 in DNA: TGTGCCAGCAGTTACGAGGGGGCGCGTTCCTACGAGCAGTACTTC. This gives the protein CASSYEGARSYEQYF.

This clonotype was observed a few times. The chain uses TRBV7-9 and TRBJ1-1; 8 nucleotides agree with TRBD1. The V segment lost 5 bases and the J segment 1 base; nucleotides outside the gene matches: 6. CDR3 size: 15 residues. Germline loops: CDR1 SEHNR, CDR2 FQNEAQ (reference sequence). CDR3 region: CASSPGQARNTEAFF. DNA of the CDR3: TGTGCCAGCAGCCCGGGACAGGCGAGGAACACTGAAGCTTTCTTT.

In its sample, this clonotype was seen a few times. The chain combines TRBV7-6 with TRBJ2-2; 7 nucleotides agree with TRBD1. The CDR3 runs to 17 residues. Trimming removed 1 base from V and 5 bases from J; junction bases left unmatched: 10. CDR1 SGHVS and CDR2 FNYEAQ come from the germline V gene. The CDR3 loop reads CASSLVPTGDGTGELFF. As DNA, the CDR3 is TGTGCCAGCAGCTTAGTTCCCACAGGGGACGGGACCGGGGAGCTGTTTTTT.

This clonotype was seen repeatedly, ten times or more. The J gene is TRBJ1-2, the V gene TRBV10-3; 9 bases match TRBD1. Germline V gene sequence: CDR1 ENHRY, CDR2 SYGVKD. V shed 6 bases and J 1 base; nucleotides not matched to a gene: 6. The CDR3 is 15 residues long. In nucleotides, the CDR3 is TGTGCCATCAGATATACAGGGGGCAGTAACTATGGCTACACCTTC. Amino acids: CAIRYTGGSNYGYTF.

J is TRBJ1-4 and V is TRBV6-6, with D possibly matching TRBD1 (6 bases). The germline CDR1 and CDR2 sequences are MNHNY and SVGAGI (reference sequence). The CDR3 runs to 15 residues. Trimming pared 3 bases from V and 8 bases from J, leaving 16 bases between. In DNA form, the CDR3 reads TGTGCCAGCAGTTATAGAAGGGGGGTCGAGGAAAAACTGTTTTTT. Protein sequence: CASSYRRGVEEKLFF.

This clonotype was found many times. J is TRBJ2-7 and V is TRBV20-1; the D gene is possibly TRBD2 (5 bases). CDR3 length: 13 residues. Between the trimmed V and J ends, which lost 1 base and 5 bases, there was a span of 12 bases. Germline loops: CDR1 DFQATT, CDR2 SNEGSKA (reference sequence). Here the CDR3 reads CSARAGVRDEQYF. The CDR3 DNA follows: TGCAGTGCTAGAGCCGGGGTTCGCGACGAGCAGTACTTC.

This clonotype has at least ten counts. CDR3 in DNA: TGTGCCAGCAGTCAATCAGGGGGCGCGAATCAGCCCCAGCATTTT. Protein sequence: CASSQSGGANQPQHF. The chain has TRBV12-3 or TRBV12-4 and TRBJ1-5, with TRBD1 matching over 8 bases. Unmatched junction bases numbered 7, after V lost 5 bases and J lost 4 bases. The CDR3 is 15 amino acids.

V is TRBV7-9 and J is TRBJ1-4; TRBD1 matches 7 bases. The CDR3 contains 14 residues. The J segment lost 5 bases and the V segment lost 4 bases, leaving 4 bases of the junction unmatched. In germline, CDR1 is SEHNR, CDR2 FQNEAQ (reference sequence). CDR3 DNA: TGTGCCAGCAGCTCTCAGGGGGGGAATGAAAAACTGTTTTTT. It specifies CASSSQGGNEKLFF.